This is a list of T cell receptor beta chains from one sample in a study of graft-versus-host responses after intestinal transplantation. The method was immunoSEQ multiplex PCR; TCRdb's version includes in-frame clones alone and lacks a portion of them. The sample holds around 96,000 clones, around 90% seen once. Sequencing was performed on PBMCs, taken roughly 450 days after intestinal transplant. These receptors were obtained from a human patient who received an intestinal transplant, so some T cells may come from the graft donor. CDR3s include the opening cysteine and the closing phenylalanine or tryptophan. D genes are given only for firm matches. Clone size is given for some rows only: seen once, a few or many times, or a class if the clone is expanded.

TRBV6-5	NA	once	TRBJ1-2	CASSEDNYYGYTF
TRBV6-5	TRBD2	NA	TRBJ2-5	CAIAGGPGVGETQYF
TRBV25-1	NA	NA	TRBJ1-6	CASSDGTRRNSPLHF
TRBV5-6	NA	NA	TRBJ1-6	CASSLSGGHSPLHF
TRBV6-5	NA	NA	TRBJ1-4	CASSSSGLHNEKLFF
TRBV11-2	NA	NA	TRBJ2-7	CASSFHRQATSYEQYF
TRBV6-5	NA	NA	TRBJ1-5	CASSGEGNQPQHF
TRBV5-8	NA	NA	TRBJ1-5	CASSSRNQPQHF
TRBV11-2	NA	NA	TRBJ2-1	CASSQGNYNEQFF
TRBV9	NA	NA	TRBJ1-3	CASSTQVSGNTIYF
TRBV27	TRBD1	NA	TRBJ1-5	CASTTGVQPQHF
TRBV13	NA	NA	TRBJ1-3	CASSLGYGFLSGNTIYF
TRBV4-1	TRBD1	NA	NA	CASSQDAWGQNEQYF
TRBV21-1	NA	once	TRBJ2-7	CASGEGLYEQYF
TRBV6-4	TRBD1	NA	TRBJ2-1	CASSDRTGGNEQFF
TRBV7-3	NA	NA	TRBJ1-1	CASSPTHLDGKAFF
TRBV18	NA	NA	TRBJ1-1	CASSPLTRDIGGAFF
TRBV4-3	NA	once	TRBJ2-7	CASSQDFAGYEQYF
TRBV7-2	TRBD1	few	TRBJ1-4	CASSPTGTGGEKLFF
TRBV6-5	NA	once	TRBJ1-1	CASSSPRRDTEAFF
TRBV18	NA	NA	TRBJ2-5	CASSPDRTQYF
TRBV18	NA	once	TRBJ2-3	CASSPGLITDTQYF
TRBV7-9	NA	NA	TRBJ2-7	CASSLASGRSTYEQYF
TRBV5-1	NA	NA	TRBJ1-3	CASSLGPSSGNTIYF
TRBV13	TRBD2	NA	TRBJ2-2	CASSYGTSPNTGELFF
TRBV10-3	NA	NA	TRBJ1-3	CAIKESGNTIYF
TRBV7-8	NA	NA	TRBJ1-2	CASSLGAGELGYTF
TRBV10-1	NA	NA	TRBJ1-5	CASSEVGPNSNQPQHF
TRBV6-1	NA	NA	TRBJ1-2	CASRQTLPYGYTF
TRBV10-2	NA	NA	TRBJ1-1	CASRDRQNTEAFF
TRBV5-8	NA	few	TRBJ1-6	CASSLGHRPLHF
TRBV29-1	NA	NA	TRBJ1-4	CSAFGATNEKLFF